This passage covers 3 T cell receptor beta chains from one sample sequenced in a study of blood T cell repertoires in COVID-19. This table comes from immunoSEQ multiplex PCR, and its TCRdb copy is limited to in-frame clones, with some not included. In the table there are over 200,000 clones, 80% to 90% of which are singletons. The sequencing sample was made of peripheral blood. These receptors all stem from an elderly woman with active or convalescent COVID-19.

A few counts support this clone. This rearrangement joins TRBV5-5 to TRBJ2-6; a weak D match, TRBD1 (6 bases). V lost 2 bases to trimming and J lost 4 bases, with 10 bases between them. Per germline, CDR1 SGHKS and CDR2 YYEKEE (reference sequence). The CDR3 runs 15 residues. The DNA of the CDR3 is TGTGCCAGCAGCTTTACAGGGAACGGGGCCAACGTCCTGACTTTC. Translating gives CASSFTGNGANVLTF. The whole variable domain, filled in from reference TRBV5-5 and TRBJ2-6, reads DAGVTQSPTHLIKTRGQQVTLRCSPISGHKSVSWYQQVLGQGPQFIFQYYEKEERGRGNFPDRFSARQFPNYSSELNVNALLLGDSALYLCASSFTGNGANVLTFGAGSRLTVL.

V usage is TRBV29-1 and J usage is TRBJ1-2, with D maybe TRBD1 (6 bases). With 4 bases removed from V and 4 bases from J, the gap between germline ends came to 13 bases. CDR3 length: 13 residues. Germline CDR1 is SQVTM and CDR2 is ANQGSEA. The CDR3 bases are TGCAGCGTTGTACAGGGTTCCCGCTATGGCTACACCTTC. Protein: CSVVQGSRYGYTF.

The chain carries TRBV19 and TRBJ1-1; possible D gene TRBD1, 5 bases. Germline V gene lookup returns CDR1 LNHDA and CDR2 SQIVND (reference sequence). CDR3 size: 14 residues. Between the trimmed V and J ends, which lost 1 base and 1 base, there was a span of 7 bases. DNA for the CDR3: TGTGCCAGTAGTATAGGCAGGGCGAACACTGAAGCTTTCTTT. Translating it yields CASSIGRANTEAFF.